The rows below give T cell receptor beta chains drawn from one sample of a study of T cells in Graves' hyperthyroidism and ophthalmopathy. TCRdb processed the multiplex PCR reads anew with MiXCR; each CDR3 protein has one entry. This table holds about 420,000 distinct CDR3 sequences, approximately 14% found once. Sequencing was carried out using blood. These receptors came from a young woman with Graves' hyperthyroidism. The CDR3 runs from the conserved cysteine through the conserved F or W. D genes are given only for firm matches. Clone sizes are given selectively: once, few, many, or a class where the clone is expanded.

d_call j_call v_call clone_size cdr3_aa cdr3_nt
. TRBJ2-7 TRBV11-2 . CASSTEDLRREQYF TGTGCCAGCAGCACTGAGGACCTGCGACGAGAGCAGTACTTC
TRBD1 TRBJ1-6 TRBV7-2 . CASSPWTGGSPLHF TGTGCCAGCAGCCCCTGGACAGGTGGTTCACCCCTCCACTTT
. TRBJ1-1 TRBV29-1 many CSVATNTEAFF TGCAGCGTGGCAACGAACACTGAAGCTTTCTTT
. TRBJ2-5 TRBV20-1 many CSARPSLQETQYF TGCAGTGCTAGACCCAGTCTTCAAGAGACCCAGTACTTC
TRBD2 TRBJ2-2 TRBV5-4 many CASSFGGGTGELFF TGTGCCAGCAGCTTTGGCGGGGGGACCGGGGAGCTGTTTTTT
. TRBJ1-1 TRBV20-1 many CSARDLTEAFF TGCAGTGCTAGAGATCTCACTGAAGCTTTCTTT
. TRBJ2-1 TRBV3-1 many CASSQVGGSYNEQFF TGTGCCAGCAGCCAAGTGGGGGGCTCCTACAATGAGCAGTTCTTC
. TRBJ2-5 TRBV7-9 . CASSSFGQLQETQYF TGTGCCAGCAGCTCTTTCGGACAGCTTCAAGAGACCCAGTACTTC
. TRBJ1-1 TRBV5-1 many CASSLGALNTEAFF TGCGCCAGCAGCTTGGGGGCTTTGAACACTGAAGCTTTCTTT
TRBD2 TRBJ2-1 TRBV12-5 many CASLSGVGGEQFF TGTGCCTCCCTGAGCGGGGTTGGGGGTGAGCAGTTCTTC
. TRBJ2-7 TRBV6-2/TRBV6-3 many CASTDSLVSYEQYF TGTGCCAGCACGGACAGCCTGGTCTCCTACGAGCAGTACTTC
. TRBJ2-3 TRBV20-1 many CSASRGDTQYF TGCAGTGCTAGTCGAGGGGATACGCAGTATTTT
TRBD1 TRBJ1-1 TRBV15 . CATSADRGVTEAFF TGTGCCACCAGCGCGGACAGGGGGGTAACAGAAGCTTTCTTT
. TRBJ1-5 TRBV19 . CASSIVPINQPQHF TGTGCCAGTAGTATAGTACCGATCAATCAGCCCCAGCATTTT
. TRBJ1-5 TRBV3-1 many CASSQGPRSQPQHF TGTGCCAGCAGCCAAGGCCCGAGAAGTCAGCCCCAGCATTTT
TRBD1 TRBJ1-1 TRBV27 . CASSPRTGGNTEAFF TGTGCCAGCAGTCCCCGGACAGGAGGGAACACTGAAGCTTTCTTT
TRBD2 TRBJ2-1 TRBV5-5 . CASSLAGGTDSYNEQFF TGTGCCAGCAGCTTGGCCGGGGGGACCGATTCCTACAATGAGCAGTTCTTC
. TRBJ2-3 TRBV7-9 many CASSIQGNTQYF TGTGCCAGCAGCATCCAGGGGAATACGCAGTATTTT
. TRBJ1-2 TRBV5-1 many CASSLLGESYTF TGCGCCAGCAGCTTGCTGGGGGAGAGCTACACCTTC
. TRBJ2-3 TRBV2 many CASSSLASSTDTQYF TGTGCCAGCAGTTCACTAGCTTCTAGCACAGATACGCAGTATTTT
. TRBJ1-1 TRBV27 many CVGGRRTEAFF TGTGTCGGGGGTAGGCGCACTGAAGCTTTCTTT
. TRBJ1-4 TRBV2 many CAASRGGGEEKLFF TGTGCCGCGTCGCGAGGAGGGGGTGAGGAAAAACTGTTTTTT
TRBD2 TRBJ2-7 TRBV9 many CASSVAGGAKEQYF TGTGCCAGCAGCGTAGCGGGGGGGGCAAAGGAGCAGTACTTC
. TRBJ1-4 TRBV5-1 . CASSAGGAQEKLFF TGCGCCAGCAGCGCGGGGGGGGCGCAGGAAAAACTGTTTTTT
TRBD2 TRBJ2-7 TRBV7-9 few CASLKAGGLSYEQYF TGTGCCAGCCTCAAGGCGGGAGGTCTCTCCTACGAGCAGTACTTC
TRBD1 TRBJ2-1 TRBV6-1 many CASRQGSSYNEQFF TGTGCCAGCAGACAGGGGAGCTCCTACAATGAGCAGTTCTTC
. TRBJ1-2 TRBV12-5 many CASGPVQGLGYTF TGTGCTAGTGGGCCCGTTCAGGGCCTTGGCTACACCTTC
. TRBJ2-5 TRBV5-1 few CASSRPYQETQYF TGCGCCAGCAGCAGACCGTACCAAGAGACCCAGTACTTC
. TRBJ2-3 TRBV5-6 many CASSPEASRRRRTDTQYF TGTGCCAGCAGCCCGGAGGCGTCTAGGCGGCGACGCACAGATACGCAGTATTTT
TRBD2 TRBJ2-1 TRBV14 . CASSQYPGTSGSWDEQFF TGTGCCAGCAGCCAATACCCCGGGACTAGCGGGAGTTGGGATGAGCAGTTCTTC
TRBD2 TRBJ2-2 TRBV11-3 many CASTAAGAAGELFF TGTGCCAGCACCGCAGCGGGGGCGGCCGGGGAGCTGTTTTTT
TRBD1 TRBJ1-6 TRBV11-2 . CASTAGTGQAPLHF TGTGCCAGCACAGCCGGGACAGGGCAGGCACCCCTCCACTTT
. TRBJ2-3 TRBV6-1 many CASRRLDLVNTDTQYF TGTGCCAGCAGACGACTTGACCTGGTGAACACAGATACGCAGTATTTT
. TRBJ2-3 TRBV7-9 few CASSLEPPGATDTQYF TGTGCCAGCAGCTTAGAGCCCCCGGGGGCCACAGATACGCAGTATTTT
TRBD1 TRBJ2-7 TRBV9 many CASSPSGQSLGEQYF TGTGCCAGCAGCCCCTCGGGACAGTCCTTAGGCGAGCAGTACTTC
. TRBJ2-1 TRBV12-3/TRBV12-4 many CASSLGSQFF TGTGCCAGCAGTTTAGGGTCACAGTTCTTC